This is a list of T cell receptor beta chains from one sample in a study of T cell responses to AZD1222 COVID-19 vaccine. TCRdb's copy holds only in-frame clones and misses some; the assay was immunoSEQ multiplex PCR. Of 150,000 to 200,000 clones listed, approximately 92% were seen once; the top ten hold roughly 1%. The specimen was peripheral blood, collected 28 days after the second dose of the MenACWY control vaccine. The source is an adult who received the MenACWY meningococcal vaccine as a control. Each CDR3 is given with its conserved first and last residue. Fields, in order: D gene, clone size, V gene, J gene, CDR3 DNA, CDR3 protein. A D gene is named only where the DNA matches it firmly. The listing skips clone size in some rows; elsewhere it reads once, few, many or a size class.

TRBD1,NA,TRBV29-1,TRBJ1-2,TGCAGCGTTGAACCTTTGGGACAGCTCTATGGCTACACCTTC,CSVEPLGQLYGYTF
NA,NA,TRBV7-8,TRBJ2-3,TGTGCCAGCAGCTTATCCGGATCCCGCACAGATACGCAGTATTTT,CASSLSGSRTDTQYF
TRBD1,NA,TRBV28,TRBJ1-2,TGTGCCAGCAGTTCCGCCGGGACAGATACCCTATATGGCTACACCTTC,CASSSAGTDTLYGYTF
NA,NA,TRBV30,TRBJ2-2,TGTGCCAGAGCCTACAGGGCTGGAGTGCCCGGGGAGCTGTTTTTT,CARAYRAGVPGELFF
NA,NA,TRBV5-1,TRBJ2-7,TGCGCCAGCAGTCCCGGGCCACCTCGGCCCTACGAGCAGTACTTC,CASSPGPPRPYEQYF
NA,few,TRBV19,TRBJ2-1,TGTGCCAGTAGTATAGGGCCAGGAGGGGCGCGGGATGAGCAGTTCTTC,CASSIGPGGARDEQFF
TRBD1,NA,TRBV7-6,TRBJ1-1,TGTGCCAGCAGCCGCGCTGTGACAGGGATGTTCGCTGAAGCTTTCTTT,CASSRAVTGMFAEAFF
NA,NA,TRBV15,TRBJ1-2,TGTGCCACCAGCAGAGCCGGGGGAGATCCTAACTATGGCTACACCTTC,CATSRAGGDPNYGYTF
NA,NA,TRBV7-2,TRBJ2-5,TGTGCCAGCAGCTTTCAACAGGGTGTGCAGACCCAGTACTTC,CASSFQQGVQTQYF
NA,NA,TRBV11-3,TRBJ2-1,TGTGCCAGCAGCTCGGGGTTGCGCTACAATGAGCAGTTCTTC,CASSSGLRYNEQFF
TRBD1,once,TRBV6-6,TRBJ2-2,TGTGCCAGCAATCCAGGGGGCCCCGGGGAGCTGTTTTTT,CASNPGGPGELFF
NA,NA,TRBV4-1,TRBJ1-2,TGCGCCAGCAGCTCTCGGACGGCCAATAACTATGGCTACACCTTC,CASSSRTANNYGYTF
TRBD1,NA,TRBV7-2,TRBJ2-7,TGTGCCAGCAGCTTAAGGACAGGGACATCCTACGAGCAGTACTTC,CASSLRTGTSYEQYF
TRBD1,NA,TRBV29-1,TRBJ2-3,TGCAGCGTTGAAACGGCAGGGGGACCCCTAAGCCCAGATACGCAGTATTTT,CSVETAGGPLSPDTQYF
TRBD2,NA,TRBV6-6,TRBJ2-2,TGTGCCAGCAGTTCCAGCGGGGGATCCGGGGAGCTGTTTTTT,CASSSSGGSGELFF
NA,NA,TRBV15,TRBJ1-6,TGTGCCACCAGCAGAGAGGGTTTTGGCAATTCACCCCTCCACTTT,CATSREGFGNSPLHF